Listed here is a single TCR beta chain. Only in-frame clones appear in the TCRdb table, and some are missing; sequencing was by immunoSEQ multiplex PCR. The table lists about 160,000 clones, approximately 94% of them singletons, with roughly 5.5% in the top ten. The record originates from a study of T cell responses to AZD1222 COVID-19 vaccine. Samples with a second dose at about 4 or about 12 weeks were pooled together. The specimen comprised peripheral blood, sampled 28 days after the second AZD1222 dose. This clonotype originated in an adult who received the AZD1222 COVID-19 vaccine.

This chain's CDR3 is CASSLRGPGRGNLNTEAFF. CDR3 nucleotides: TGTGCCAGCAGCTTACGGGGGCCAGGCCGAGGAAACTTGAACACTGAAGCTTTCTTT. V usage is TRBV7-3 and J usage is TRBJ1-1, with D perhaps matching TRBD1 (6 bases). Looked up from germline, CDR1 is SGHTA and CDR2 is FQGTGA. CDR3 length: 19 amino acids. V was trimmed by 2 bases and J by 0 bases, leaving 22 bases between them.